This entry lists 17 T cell receptor beta chains sequenced from one sample in a study of CD4 T cells in relation to SARS-CoV-2 and coronaviruses. These receptors have no identified antigens. The unexposed donors gave CD4+ T cells in about 2011-2019, prior to COVID-19. CD4+ T cells were isolated from the cells after about 11 days of culture. Assay used: immunoSEQ multiplex PCR; TCRdb lists only in-frame clones, some missing. The sample consists of more than 20,000 clones, 65% to 80% of them appearing once. Source material: CD4+ T cells from PBMCs, cultured in vitro. The receptors here all came from a human donor in good health.

This clone was detected a few times. V and J are TRBV7-8 and TRBJ2-7; 9 bases fit TRBD1. Germline lookup yields CDR1 SGHVS and CDR2 FQNEAQ. This CDR3 contains 13 residues. V lost 11 bases to trimming and J lost 6 bases; unmatched junction nucleotides: 11. The CDR3 nucleotides are TGTGCCGGCTCCCCGGGACAGGGACTCGAGCAGTACTTC. Encoded protein: CAGSPGQGLEQYF.

The chain carries TRBV28 and TRBJ2-2, with D perhaps TRBD1 (8 bases). The CDR3 is 16 amino acids. The germline gives CDR1 MDHEN, CDR2 SYDVKM. V lost 2 bases to trimming and J lost 5 bases, with 15 bases between them. The CDR3 nucleotides are TGTGCCAGCAGTTTACACAGGGGGAGGGGGACCGGGGAGCTGTTTTTT. Amino acids: CASSLHRGRGTGELFF.

The chain is built from TRBV12-3 or TRBV12-4 and TRBJ2-6; D not resolved. V lost 11 bases, J lost 0 bases, and 8 bases lay in between. The CDR3 is 13 residues long. The CDR3 spells CASRGSGANVLTF. CDR3 DNA: TGTGCCTCCAGAGGCTCTGGGGCCAACGTCCTGACTTTC.

This sequence joins TRBV7-3 and TRBJ1-2, with TRBD1 matching over 9 bases. Looked up from germline, CDR1 is SGHTA and CDR2 is FQGTGA. J gave up 10 bases and V 1 base, and 4 bases lay outside the gene matches. CDR3 size: 13 residues. CDR3 in amino acids: CASSLIRTGDYTF. In DNA form, the CDR3 reads TGTGCCAGCAGCTTAATCCGGACAGGGGACTACACCTTC.

The rearrangement joins TRBV2 to TRBJ1-6; 7 bases match TRBD1. This CDR3 has 15 amino acids. CDR1 and CDR2 from the germline V gene are SNHLY and FYNNEI. After removal of 4 bases from V and 4 bases from J, the junction contained 4 bases not matched to a gene. The CDR3 nucleotides read TGTGCCAGCAGTGGGGGACAGTTTTATAATTCACCCCTCCACTTT. Its protein product is CASSGGQFYNSPLHF.

The chain has TRBV5-1 and TRBJ1-5; 9 positions agree with TRBD1. This CDR3 is 15 amino acids long. J gave up 7 bases and V 4 bases, and 9 bases lay outside the gene matches. Germline V gives CDR1 SGHRS, CDR2 YFSETQ. The CDR3 region is CASSTGQGGGQPQHF. The CDR3 bases are TGCGCCAGCAGCACGGGACAGGGCGGAGGGCAGCCCCAGCATTTT.

The rearrangement links TRBV9 to TRBJ2-2, with a weak D call TRBD2 (5 bases). The CDR3 has 16 residues. V was trimmed by 0 bases and J by 3 bases, leaving 12 bases between them. Germline V gives CDR1 SGDLS, CDR2 YYNGEE. DNA for the CDR3: TGTGCCAGCAGCGTAGTCTCGGGGTCGGACACCGGGGAGCTGTTTTTT. Protein product: CASSVVSGSDTGELFF.

This chain joins TRBV27 and TRBJ2-5; D may be TRBD1 or TRBD2 (7 bases each). Deletions cut 8 bases from V and 2 bases from J, with 21 bases between. CDR1 is MNHEY, CDR2 SMNVEV, per germline (reference sequence). The CDR3 has 16 residues. CDR3 DNA: TGTGCCAGCGCCGCGGTGGGGAGGGGGCATCAAGAGACCCAGTACTTC. Protein: CASAAVGRGHQETQYF.

The gene calls are TRBV19 and TRBJ1-3, with D unresolved. The germline V gene encodes CDR1 LNHDA and CDR2 SQIVND (reference sequence). V shed 5 bases and J shed 2 bases, with 13 bases lying between them. The CDR3 is 15 amino acids. The CDR3 spells CASSRPGGTGNTIYF. CDR3 sequence (DNA): TGTGCCAGTAGTCGCCCAGGAGGAACTGGAAACACCATATATTTT. The whole variable domain, remainder taken from reference TRBV19 and TRBJ1-3, is DGGITQSPKYLFRKEGQNVTLSCEQNLNHDAMYWYRQDPGQGLRLIYYSQIVNDFQKGDIAEGYSVSREKKESFPLTVTSAQKNPTAFYLCASSRPGGTGNTIYFGEGSWLTVV.

The rearrangement links TRBV11-2 to TRBJ1-1, with TRBD1 matching over 7 bases. Per germline, CDR1 SGHAT and CDR2 FQNNGV. This CDR3 comprises 12 residues. Trimming removed 5 bases from V and 10 bases from J; junction bases left unmatched: 7. The DNA for the CDR3 is TGTGCCAGCAGCGCTGACAGGGTCGTAGCTTTCTTT. It yields the protein CASSADRVVAFF.

The chain has TRBV18 and TRBJ1-2, with unresolved D. Germline V gene data show CDR1 as KGHSH and CDR2 as LQKENI. Trimming took 3 bases from V and 2 from J, leaving 4 bases between them. CDR3 length equals 12 residues. The CDR3 loop reads CASSPENYGYTF. The CDR3 DNA reads as TGTGCCAGCTCACCTGAGAACTATGGCTACACCTTC.

The chain couples TRBV9 to TRBJ2-7, with D hard to call. Germline V gene lookup returns CDR1 SGDLS and CDR2 YYNGEE. The CDR3 is made up of 15 amino acids. The V and J ends lost 0 bases and 2 bases respectively, with 12 bases between them. The CDR3 region has the DNA TGTGCCAGCAGCGTAGCTTTGGGTTTCCCCTACGAGCAGTACTTC. This translates into CASSVALGFPYEQYF. Drawing the rest from reference TRBV9 and TRBJ2-7, the complete variable domain is DSGVTQTPKHLITATGQRVTLRCSPRSGDLSVYWYQQSLDQGLQFLIQYYNGEERAKGNILERFSAQQFPDLHSELNLSSLELGDSALYFCASSVALGFPYEQYFGPGTRLTVT.

This chain uses TRBV24-1 with TRBJ1-2, with 9 positions matching TRBD1. Per germline, CDR1 KGHDR and CDR2 SFDVKD. The V gene end was trimmed by 1 base and the J gene end by 3 bases; junction bases not matched to a gene: 8. The CDR3 covers 17 residues. The CDR3 region is CATSDFDGQGRHYGYTF. The CDR3 nucleotides are TGTGCCACCAGTGATTTCGACGGACAGGGGAGACACTATGGCTACACCTTC.

The chain couples TRBV5-1 to TRBJ2-3; D call uncertain. Trimming removed 0 bases at V and 5 bases at J, with 10 bases between. From germline, CDR1 is SGHRS and CDR2 YFSETQ. This CDR3 is 14 amino acids long. CDR3 residues: CASSLALVVDTQYF. In DNA, the CDR3 is TGCGCCAGCAGCTTGGCCTTAGTTGTAGATACGCAGTATTTT.

CDR3 protein: CASTGVLRETQYF. The DNA for the CDR3 is TGTGCCAGCACCGGGGTCTTGAGGGAGACCCAGTACTTC. The J gene is TRBJ2-5, the V gene TRBV2, with D possibly TRBD2 on 5 matching bases. Trimming removed 7 bases at V and 5 bases at J, with 14 bases between. Germline CDR1 reads SNHLY; CDR2 reads FYNNEI. The CDR3 contains 13 residues.

The chain is built from TRBV4-1 and TRBJ1-1, with unresolved D. Trimming removed 1 base at V and 3 bases at J, with 12 bases between. This CDR3 is 15 amino acids long. The germline CDR1 and CDR2 sequences are MGHRA and YSYEKL. The CDR3 DNA reads as TGCGCCAGCAGCCAAGGGTGGGGAGGAGACACTGAAGCTTTCTTT. It yields the protein CASSQGWGGDTEAFF.

The chain is built from TRBV12-5 and TRBJ2-7; D is perhaps TRBD2 (6 bases). With 4 bases removed from V and 4 bases from J, the gap between germline ends came to 17 bases. Germline assignment: CDR1 LGHNT and CDR2 FRNRAP. The CDR3 runs to 15 residues. CDR3: CASGYGGHRTYEQYF. DNA of the CDR3: TGTGCTAGTGGTTACGGAGGGCACCGAACTTACGAGCAGTACTTC.